Detailed here is one T cell receptor (beta chain). Its cognate antigen is unknown. This specimen comes from a study of post-analysis software for immune sequencing data. Study summary: Secondary progressive, relapsing-remitting and progressive-relapsing multiple sclerosis were among the included disease courses.

Presence of unique molecular identifiers characterized the TCR beta cDNA libraries. TCRdb reprocessed the PCR reads with MiXCR, giving one entry per CDR3 protein. This table holds roughly 400,000 distinct CDR3 sequences, approximately 38% found once. General study results and limits: Under the F measure, samples that were prepared in one batch clustered strongly together. Controls had lower frequencies than patients of a few TRBV segments, which included TRBV5-6, TRBV5-1 and TRBV20-1.

This CDR3 comprises 18 residues. The V segment lost 4 bases and the J segment 4 bases; nucleotides outside the gene matches: 9. Germline-derived CDR1 and CDR2 are SEHNR and FQNEAQ (reference sequence). This clonotype was sampled from a girl aged 2 to 10 with multiple sclerosis. Sequenced sample: blood. The chain uses TRBV7-9 and TRBJ2-5, with TRBD2 matching over 16 bases. CDR3 loop: CASSSTGTSGRVGETQYF. DNA of the CDR3: TGTGCCAGCAGCTCTACCGGGACTAGCGGGAGGGTCGGAGAGACCCAGTACTTC.